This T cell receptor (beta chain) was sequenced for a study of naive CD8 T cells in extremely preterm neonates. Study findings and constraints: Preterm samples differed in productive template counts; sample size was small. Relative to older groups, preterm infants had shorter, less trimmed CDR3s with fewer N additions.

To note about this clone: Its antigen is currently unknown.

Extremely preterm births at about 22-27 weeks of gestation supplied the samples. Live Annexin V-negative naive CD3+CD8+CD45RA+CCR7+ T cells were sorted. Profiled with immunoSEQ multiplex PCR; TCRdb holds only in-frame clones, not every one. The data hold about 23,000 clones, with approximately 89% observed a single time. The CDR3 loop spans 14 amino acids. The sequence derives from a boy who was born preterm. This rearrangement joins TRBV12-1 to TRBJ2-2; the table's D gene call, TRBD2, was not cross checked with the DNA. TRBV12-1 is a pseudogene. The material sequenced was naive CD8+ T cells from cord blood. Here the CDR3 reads CASSSGTNTGELFF. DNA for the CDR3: TGTGCCAGCAGCTCCGGGACTAACACCGGGGAGCTGTTTTTT.